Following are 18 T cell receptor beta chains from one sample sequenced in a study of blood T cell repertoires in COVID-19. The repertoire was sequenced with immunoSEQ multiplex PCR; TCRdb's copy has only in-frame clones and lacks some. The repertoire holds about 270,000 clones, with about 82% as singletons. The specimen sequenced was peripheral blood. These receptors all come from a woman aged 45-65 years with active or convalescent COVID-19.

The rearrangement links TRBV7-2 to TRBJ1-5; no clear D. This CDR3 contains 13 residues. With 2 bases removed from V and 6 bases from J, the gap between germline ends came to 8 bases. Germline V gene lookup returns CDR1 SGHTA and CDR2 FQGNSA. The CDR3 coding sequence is TGTGCCAGCAGCTTAAGAGCGGGTCAGCCCCAGCATTTT. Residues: CASSLRAGQPQHF.

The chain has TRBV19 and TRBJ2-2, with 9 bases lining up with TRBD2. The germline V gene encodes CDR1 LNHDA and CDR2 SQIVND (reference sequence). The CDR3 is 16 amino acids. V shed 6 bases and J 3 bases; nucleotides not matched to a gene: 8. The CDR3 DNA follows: TGTGCCAGTAGCCCTAGCGGGGTTACCCACACCGGGGAGCTGTTTTTT. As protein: CASSPSGVTHTGELFF.

The DNA of the CDR3 is TGTGCCAGCAGTGAATTGACTAGCACAGATACGCAGTATTTT. Translating gives CASSELTSTDTQYF. The rearrangement joins TRBV2 to TRBJ2-3; D ambiguous. CDR3 length: 14 amino acids. Per the germline V gene, CDR1 is SNHLY and CDR2 is FYNNEI. The germline V and J ends were trimmed by 2 bases and 0 bases, with 6 bases remaining between them.

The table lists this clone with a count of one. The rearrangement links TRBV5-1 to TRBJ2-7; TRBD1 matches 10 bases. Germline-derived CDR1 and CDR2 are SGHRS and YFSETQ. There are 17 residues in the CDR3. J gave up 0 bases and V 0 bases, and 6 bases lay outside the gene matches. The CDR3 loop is CASSLDLDRGHSYEQYF. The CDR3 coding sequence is TGCGCCAGCAGCTTGGACCTAGACAGGGGGCACTCCTACGAGCAGTACTTC.

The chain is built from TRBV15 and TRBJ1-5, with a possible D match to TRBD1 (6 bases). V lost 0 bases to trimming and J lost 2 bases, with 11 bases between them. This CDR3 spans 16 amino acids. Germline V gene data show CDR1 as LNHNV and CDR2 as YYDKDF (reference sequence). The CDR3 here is CATSREGARGNQPQHF. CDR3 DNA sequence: TGTGCCACCAGCAGAGAGGGGGCGCGGGGCAATCAGCCCCAGCATTTT.

CDR3: CASRGQGRSPLHF. The CDR3, as DNA: TGTGCCAGCAGAGGACAGGGCCGATCACCCCTCCACTTT. The chain recombines TRBV6-5 with TRBJ1-6; 8 bases line up with TRBD1. Per germline, CDR1 MNHEY and CDR2 SVGAGI. V gave up 6 bases and J gave up 10 bases; unmatched junction bases: 5. The CDR3 runs 13 residues.

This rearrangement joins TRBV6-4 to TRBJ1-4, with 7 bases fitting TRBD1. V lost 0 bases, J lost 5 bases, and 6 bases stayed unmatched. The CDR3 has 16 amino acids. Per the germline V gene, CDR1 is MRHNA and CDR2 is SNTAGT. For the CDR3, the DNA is TGTGCCAGCAGTGACTCGATCGCAGGGGGGAATGAAAAACTGTTTTTT. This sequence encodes CASSDSIAGGNEKLFF.

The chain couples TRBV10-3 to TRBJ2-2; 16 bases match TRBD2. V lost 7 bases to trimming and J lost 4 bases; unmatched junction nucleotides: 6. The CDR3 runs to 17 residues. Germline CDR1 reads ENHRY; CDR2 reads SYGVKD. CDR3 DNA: TGTGCCATCAAGTCGGGACTAGCGGGAGGGGCCACCGGGGAGCTGTTTTTT. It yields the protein CAIKSGLAGGATGELFF.

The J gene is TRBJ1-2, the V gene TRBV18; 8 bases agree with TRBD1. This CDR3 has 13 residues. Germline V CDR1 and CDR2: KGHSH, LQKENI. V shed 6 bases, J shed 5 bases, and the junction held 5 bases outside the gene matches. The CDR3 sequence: CASSQDREYGYTF. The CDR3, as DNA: TGTGCCAGCTCGCAGGACAGGGAGTATGGCTACACCTTC.

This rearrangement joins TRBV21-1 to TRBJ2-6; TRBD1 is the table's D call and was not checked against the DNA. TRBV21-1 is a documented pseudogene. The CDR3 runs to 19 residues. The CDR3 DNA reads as TGTGCCAGCATCCCGCCCGTGGACAGAAACGGCTCTGGGGCCAACGTCCTGACTTTC. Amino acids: CASIPPVDRNGSGANVLTF.

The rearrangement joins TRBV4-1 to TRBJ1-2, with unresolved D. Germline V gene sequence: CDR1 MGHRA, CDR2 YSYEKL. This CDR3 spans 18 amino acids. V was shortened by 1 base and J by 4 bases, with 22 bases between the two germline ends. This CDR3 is CASSQVPLKRKGLYGYTF. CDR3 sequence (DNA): TGCGCCAGCAGCCAAGTCCCTTTAAAGCGGAAAGGACTCTATGGCTACACCTTC.

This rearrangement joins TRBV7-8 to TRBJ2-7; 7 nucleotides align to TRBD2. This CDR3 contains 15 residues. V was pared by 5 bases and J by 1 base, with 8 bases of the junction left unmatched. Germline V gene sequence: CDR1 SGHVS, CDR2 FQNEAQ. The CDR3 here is CASSPRLATSYEQYF. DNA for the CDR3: TGTGCCAGCAGCCCCAGACTAGCTACTTCCTACGAGCAGTACTTC.

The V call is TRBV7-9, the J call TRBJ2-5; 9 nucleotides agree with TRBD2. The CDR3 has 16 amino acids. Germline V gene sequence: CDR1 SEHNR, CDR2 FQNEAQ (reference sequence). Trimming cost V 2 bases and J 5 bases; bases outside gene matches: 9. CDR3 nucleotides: TGTGCCAGCAGCTTACGGTCCGGCGGGAGGGGTGAGACCCAGTACTTC. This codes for CASSLRSGGRGETQYF.

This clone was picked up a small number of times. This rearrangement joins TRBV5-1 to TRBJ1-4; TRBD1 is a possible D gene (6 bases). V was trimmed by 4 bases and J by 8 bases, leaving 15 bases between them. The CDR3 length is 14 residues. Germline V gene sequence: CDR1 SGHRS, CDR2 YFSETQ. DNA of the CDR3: TGCGCCAGCAGCGCAACAGGGCGGGAGGAAAAACTGTTTTTT. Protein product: CASSATGREEKLFF.

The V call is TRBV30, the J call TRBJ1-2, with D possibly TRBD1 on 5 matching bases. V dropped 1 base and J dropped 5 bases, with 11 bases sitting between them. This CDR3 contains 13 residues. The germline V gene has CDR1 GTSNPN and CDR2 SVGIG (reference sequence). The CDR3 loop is CAWSGGVTYGYTF. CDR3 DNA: TGTGCCTGGAGTGGGGGCGTCACGTATGGCTACACCTTC. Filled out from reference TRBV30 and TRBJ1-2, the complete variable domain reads SQTIHQWPATLVQPVGSPLSLECTVEGTSNPNLYWYRQAAGRGLQLLFYSVGIGQISSEVPQNLSASRPQDRQFILSSKKLLLSDSGFYLCAWSGGVTYGYTFGSGTRLTVV.

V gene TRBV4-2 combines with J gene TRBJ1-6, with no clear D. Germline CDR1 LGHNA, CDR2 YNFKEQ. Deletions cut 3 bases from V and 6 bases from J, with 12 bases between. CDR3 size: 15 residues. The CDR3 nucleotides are TGTGCCAGCAGCCAGGACCGGGAGTTTAATTCACCCCTCCACTTT. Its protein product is CASSQDREFNSPLHF.

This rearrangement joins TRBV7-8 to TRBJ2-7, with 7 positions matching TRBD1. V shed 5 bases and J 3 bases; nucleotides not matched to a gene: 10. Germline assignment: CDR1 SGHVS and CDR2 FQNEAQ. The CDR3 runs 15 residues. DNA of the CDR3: TGTGCCAGCAGCACCAGGCGACAGGGTAACTACGAGCAGTACTTC. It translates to CASSTRRQGNYEQYF.

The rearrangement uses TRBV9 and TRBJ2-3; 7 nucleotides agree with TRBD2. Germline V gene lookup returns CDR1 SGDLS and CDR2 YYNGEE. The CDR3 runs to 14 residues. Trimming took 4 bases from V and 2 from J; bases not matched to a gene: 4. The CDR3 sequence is CASSLSGATDTQYF. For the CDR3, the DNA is TGTGCCAGCAGCTTGAGCGGGGCCACAGATACGCAGTATTTT.